These 20 T cell receptor beta chains came from one sample sequenced in a study of blood T cell repertoires in COVID-19 (dated by TCRdb to about 2020). The library was obtained by the immunoSEQ multiplex PCR assay. Held by TCRdb, this immuneACCESS table contains in-frame sequences only and omits some clones. Under half of the omission traces to an unresolved V gene where checked; the cause of the rest is unknown. The sample table shows some 160,000 clones, and approximately 90% are seen once. In total, the top ten clones hold about 5.3% of the sample. The sequencing sample was made of peripheral blood. These receptors all stem from a man in his late teens or twenties with COVID-19, enrolled during active disease.

The genes are TRBV7-9 and TRBJ2-5; possible D gene TRBD2, 6 bases. Per the germline V gene, CDR1 is SEHNR and CDR2 is FQNEAQ (reference sequence). This CDR3 region has 14 residues. V was shortened by 5 bases and J by 5 bases, with 15 bases between the two germline ends. The CDR3 sequence: CASSPGGRRETQYF. DNA for the CDR3: TGTGCCAGCAGCCCCGGAGGGCGCCGGGAGACCCAGTACTTC.

This chain connects TRBV7-2 to TRBJ1-5; unclear D gene. Germline V CDR1 and CDR2: SGHTA, FQGNSA. This CDR3 has 13 amino acids. The V end was cut by 2 bases, the J end by 6 bases, with 8 bases between. The CDR3 DNA sequence: TGTGCCAGCAGCTTATGGCAGCGTCAGCCCCAGCATTTT. Translating gives CASSLWQRQPQHF. The variable domain in full, completed from reference TRBV7-2 and TRBJ1-5, reads GAGVSQSPSNKVTEKGKDVELRCDPISGHTALYWYRQSLGQGLEFLIYFQGNSAPDKSGLPSDRFSAERTGGSVSTLTIQRTQQEDSAVYLCASSLWQRQPQHFGDGTRLSIL.

This clone appeared once. The chain carries TRBV5-6 and TRBJ2-2, with a tentative D call TRBD2 (5 bases). Per the germline V gene, CDR1 is SGHDT and CDR2 is YYEEEE. Trimming left V 0 bases short and J 6 bases short, with 6 bases between. The length of the CDR3 is 13 residues. CDR3 coding DNA: TGTGCCAGCAGCTTGGGGACTGCCGGGGAGCTGTTTTTT. This translates into CASSLGTAGELFF.

The genes are TRBV30 and TRBJ1-2, with no clear D. Germline-derived CDR1 and CDR2 are GTSNPN and SVGIG (reference sequence). This CDR3 is 14 amino acids long. V shed 0 bases and J shed 1 base, with 9 bases lying between them. The DNA for the CDR3 is TGTGCCTGGAGTGTACTACATTTTAACTATGGCTACACCTTC. This gives the protein CAWSVLHFNYGYTF. The full variable domain, completed using reference TRBV30 and TRBJ1-2, is SQTIHQWPATLVQPVGSPLSLECTVEGTSNPNLYWYRQAAGRGLQLLFYSVGIGQISSEVPQNLSASRPQDRQFILSSKKLLLSDSGFYLCAWSVLHFNYGYTFGSGTRLTVV.

The CDR3: CASSPGQGLQETQYF. The CDR3 nucleotides read TGTGCCAGCAGCCCTGGACAGGGCTTACAAGAGACCCAGTACTTC. The chain has TRBV7-9 and TRBJ2-5; TRBD1 matches 8 bases. Germline CDR1 SEHNR, CDR2 FQNEAQ (reference sequence). CDR3 length equals 15 residues. V was pared by 5 bases and J by 2 bases, with 7 bases of the junction left unmatched.

The chain uses TRBV6-5 and TRBJ2-1; 12 nucleotides align to TRBD1. The germline V gene encodes CDR1 MNHEY and CDR2 SVGAGI. CDR3 length: 14 residues. V trimming: 6 bases; J trimming: 8 bases; junction bases outside the gene matches: 5. The CDR3 DNA reads as TGTGCCAGCAGCCCGGGACAGGGGGCAGATGAGCAGTTCTTC. This codes for CASSPGQGADEQFF.

The chain uses TRBV9 and TRBJ2-2; 7 bases are shared with TRBD1. Germline values: CDR1 SGDLS, CDR2 YYNGEE. Germline trimming cut 0 bases from V and 1 base from J; bases unmatched to any gene: 0. The CDR3 extends over 15 amino acids. The CDR3 loop reads CASSVGTGNTGELFF. CDR3 nucleotides: TGTGCCAGCAGCGTAGGGACAGGGAACACCGGGGAGCTGTTTTTT.

As concerns this clone: One end of the junction is discordant with germline, which a read error may explain. The V call is TRBV28, the J call TRBJ1-4; 8 bases are shared with TRBD1. The CDR3 extends over 13 amino acids. Germline assignment: CDR1 MDHEN and CDR2 SYDVKM. CDR3 DNA: TGTGCCAGCAGGTTTGGACAGGGTGAAAAACTGCTTTTT. It is translated as CASRFGQGEKLLF.

The chain is built from TRBV18 and TRBJ1-3; D possibly corresponds to TRBD1 (5 bases). CDR1 and CDR2 from the germline V gene are KGHSH and LQKENI. This CDR3 is built from 16 residues. Trimming cost V 6 bases and J 0 bases, with 15 bases left between them. CDR3 sequence: CASSKGQDPSGNTIYF. The CDR3 DNA reads as TGTGCCAGCTCTAAGGGGCAAGACCCCTCTGGAAACACCATATATTTT.

J is TRBJ2-2 and V is TRBV11-2, with a possible D match to TRBD2 (6 bases). Germline lookup yields CDR1 SGHAT and CDR2 FQNNGV. Trimming left V 5 bases short and J 7 bases short, with 20 bases between. The CDR3 covers 16 residues. This CDR3 is CASSPRRAHGGGELFF. The CDR3 coding sequence is TGTGCCAGCAGCCCCAGGCGGGCTCACGGGGGCGGGGAGCTGTTTTTT.

This clone showed up just once. The rearrangement uses TRBV5-4 and TRBJ2-7; the match to TRBD1 covers 8 bases. The CDR3 is made up of 14 amino acids. V was clipped by 3 bases and J by 5 bases; unmatched bases: 7. Germline V gene lookup returns CDR1 SGHNT and CDR2 YYREEE (reference sequence). The DNA for the CDR3 is TGTGCCAGCAGCTCTTGGACAGGGAGAAACGAGCAGTACTTC. Protein product: CASSSWTGRNEQYF. The complete variable domain, with remaining parts taken from reference TRBV5-4 and TRBJ2-7, reads ETGVTQSPTHLIKTRGQQVTLRCSSQSGHNTVSWYQQALGQGPQFIFQYYREEENGRGNFPPRFSGLQFPNYSSELNVNALELDDSALYLCASSSWTGRNEQYFGPGTRLTVT.

The sample holds a few counts of this clone. The same CDR3 also results from other DNA sequences found in this sample. The chain is built from TRBV4-3 and TRBJ2-7, with TRBD2 matching over 9 bases. The CDR3 has 16 residues. Per germline, CDR1 LGHNA and CDR2 YSLEER. With V trimmed by 0 bases and J by 3 bases, 6 bases remained unmatched. The CDR3 nucleotides are TGCGCCAGCAGCCAAGATCTATTAGCGGGGGACTACGAGCAGTACTTC. Residues: CASSQDLLAGDYEQYF.

This chain connects TRBV7-2 to TRBJ2-7; TRBD2 aligns across 9 bases. Germline V CDR1 and CDR2: SGHTA, FQGNSA. CDR3 length: 14 amino acids. V was clipped by 3 bases and J by 4 bases; unmatched bases: 4. The CDR3 coding sequence is TGTGCCAGCAGCTTGGGCGGGAGGGGATACGAGCAGTACTTC. This codes for CASSLGGRGYEQYF.

The J gene is TRBJ1-2, the V gene TRBV7-2; D is unresolved. V was pared by 6 bases and J by 1 base, with 12 bases between. The CDR3 is 14 amino acids. CDR1 SGHTA and CDR2 FQGNSA come from the germline V gene. The CDR3 loop is CASRSPGVNYGYTF. The CDR3 coding sequence is TGTGCCAGCAGAAGTCCCGGGGTTAACTATGGCTACACCTTC.

This clone has just one count. V gene TRBV28 combines with J gene TRBJ2-1, with D possibly being TRBD2 (7 bases). Trimming took off 6 bases at V and 4 bases at J, with 19 bases between the two ends. Germline V CDR1 and CDR2: MDHEN, SYDVKM. The CDR3 length is 16 residues. The CDR3 region is CASSPSGGLYYNEQFF. The CDR3 DNA reads TGTGCCAGCAGCCCGTCCGGGGGGCTTTATTACAATGAGCAGTTCTTC.

V is TRBV18 and J is TRBJ2-7; D unresolved. The CDR3 spans 15 residues. V lost 0 bases, J lost 7 bases, and 16 bases lay in between. Germline V gene data show CDR1 as KGHSH and CDR2 as LQKENI. This chain's CDR3 is CASSPPLGRLEEQYF. The CDR3 DNA reads as TGTGCCAGCTCACCACCTCTAGGCCGCCTTGAGGAGCAGTACTTC.

In DNA form, the CDR3 reads TGTGCCAGCAGTGGCAGGTCGAACACTGAAGCTTTCTTT. Residues: CASSGRSNTEAFF. This rearrangement joins TRBV2 to TRBJ1-1; D is undetermined. This CDR3 has 13 residues. CDR1 SNHLY and CDR2 FYNNEI come from the germline V gene. Trimming shortened V by 4 bases and J by 1 base, and 7 bases separated the two germline ends. Supplemented by reference TRBV2 and TRBJ1-1, the full variable domain reads EPEVTQTPSHQVTQMGQEVILRCVPISNHLYFYWYRQILGQKVEFLVSFYNNEISEKSEIFDDQFSVERPDGSNFTLKIRSTKLEDSAMYFCASSGRSNTEAFFGQGTRLTVV.

The J gene is TRBJ1-2, the V gene TRBV9; D is possibly TRBD1 (5 bases). The CDR3 totals 12 residues. Per germline, CDR1 SGDLS and CDR2 YYNGEE. Trimming cost V 3 bases and J 14 bases, with 17 bases left between them. The CDR3 sequence: CASSEGQGFNTF. CDR3 in DNA: TGTGCCAGCAGCGAAGGGCAGGGTTTTAATACCTTC.

This chain connects TRBV6-6 to TRBJ2-7; 10 positions match TRBD2. This CDR3 has 17 residues. Trimming at V came to 5 bases and at J to 0 bases, leaving 10 bases not matched to a gene. Germline CDR1 reads MNHNY; CDR2 reads SVGAGI (reference sequence). The CDR3: CASSRLGLAESSYEQYF. For the CDR3, the DNA is TGTGCCAGCAGTAGATTAGGACTAGCGGAGTCCTCCTACGAGCAGTACTTC.

The rearrangement uses TRBV5-8 and TRBJ1-1; 7 nucleotides align to TRBD1. With 1 base clipped from V and 1 base from J, the junction kept 4 bases outside the gene matches. The length of the CDR3 is 15 residues. Germline loops: CDR1 SGHTS, CDR2 YDEGEE. In DNA, the CDR3 is TGTGCCAGCAGCTTGTGGACAGGCCCGAACACTGAAGCTTTCTTT. Encoded protein: CASSLWTGPNTEAFF. The full variable domain, its missing parts supplied by reference TRBV5-8 and TRBJ1-1, is EAGVTQSPTHLIKTRGQQATLRCSPISGHTSVYWYQQALGLGLQFLLWYDEGEERNRGNFPPRFSGRQFPNYSSELNVNALELEDSALYLCASSLWTGPNTEAFFGQGTRLTVV.